This TCR beta chain was captured by sequencing in a study of CD8 T cells in Susac syndrome. In this sample, this clonotype turned up once. RNA in amounts of roughly 0.5 to 1 ug was reverse transcribed with random hexamers. TCRdb recomputed calls from the immunoSEQ multiplex PCR reads with MiXCR, one row per CDR3 protein. In the table there are almost 450,000 distinct CDR3 sequences, 75% to 90% of which are singletons. Sequenced: CD8+ T cells from PBMCs. The clonotype was recovered from a human donor with multiple sclerosis.

The chain's CDR3 is CASQKGSVETQYF. CDR3 nucleotide sequence: TGTGCCTCGCAGAAGGGTAGCGTGGAGACCCAGTACTTC. This chain links TRBV6-1 with TRBJ2-5; D is perhaps TRBD2 (5 bases). Germline lookup yields CDR1 MNHNS and CDR2 SASEGT. The CDR3 runs 13 residues. V was trimmed by 11 bases and J by 5 bases, leaving 18 bases between them.